This T cell receptor (beta chain) comes out of a study of CD8 T cells in ankylosing spondylitis. CDR1 is MGHRA, CDR2 YSYEKL, per germline. The ends lost 2 bases at V and 3 bases at J; junction bases unmatched: 7. This CDR3 has 16 residues. 5'-RACE, quantitative and with molecular barcodes, yielded the TCR beta libraries. TCRdb processed the 5' RACE reads anew with MiXCR; each CDR3 protein has one entry. The table has hundreds of thousands of distinct CDR3 sequences, 30% to 35% seen once. The sequence derives from a male donor with ankylosing spondylitis or in good health (not recorded which). The sequenced sample consisted of blood, either unsorted or a sorted T cell fraction (not recorded which). This sequence joins TRBV4-1 and TRBJ2-7; 10 bases agree with TRBD2. The CDR3 DNA reads TGCGCCAGCAGCCAAACCCTAGCGGGGGAGGGCTACGAGCAGTACTTC. Amino acids: CASSQTLAGEGYEQYF.